Presented here are 32 T cell receptor beta chains from one specimen sequenced in a study of T cells after yellow fever vaccination. TCRdb re-analysed the 5' RACE reads in MiXCR, keeping a single row per CDR3 protein. The sample records around 530,000 distinct CDR3 sequences, less than 20% being singletons. The input for sequencing was PBMCs, taken about 5 days after the first yellow fever vaccination. Receptors originate from a man between 18 and 35 years old who received the YFV17D yellow fever vaccine.

This clonotype was picked up one time. The chain joins TRBV5-1 to TRBJ2-6; tentative D call: TRBD2 (5 bases). V lost 0 bases and J 2 bases, leaving 9 bases between the germline ends. This CDR3 has 16 residues. Germline V gene sequence: CDR1 SGHRS, CDR2 YFSETQ. CDR3 residues: CASSLGFGTGANVLTF. The CDR3 coding sequence is TGCGCCAGCAGCTTGGGTTTCGGGACTGGGGCCAACGTCCTGACTTTC.

This clonotype has ten or more counts. CDR3 bases: TGCGCCAGCAGCCTGAGCGGGGTGAACACCGGGGAGCTGTTTTTT. Its translation: CASSLSGVNTGELFF. The rearrangement links TRBV5-1 to TRBJ2-2; TRBD2 aligns across 7 bases. The germline CDR1 and CDR2 sequences are SGHRS and YFSETQ. The CDR3 sequence is 15 residues long. V was clipped by 4 bases and J by 1 base; unmatched bases: 4.

The chain uses TRBV7-9 and TRBJ2-7, with a possible D match to TRBD2 (6 bases). The CDR3 runs 13 residues. CDR1 and CDR2 from the germline V gene are SEHNR and FQNEAQ (reference sequence). V lost 0 bases and J 6 bases, leaving 9 bases between the germline ends. In DNA, the CDR3 is TGTGCCAGCAGCTTAGCGGGGGGAGTCGAGCAGTACGTC. Encoded protein: CASSLAGGVEQYV.

V gene TRBV6-2 or TRBV6-3 combines with J gene TRBJ2-7, with D unresolved. Trimming stripped 1 base from V and 6 bases from J, with 7 bases between. Germline CDR1 reads MNHEY; CDR2 reads SVGEGT. This CDR3 has 12 amino acids. The CDR3 here is CASSYLRGEQYV. In DNA, the CDR3 is TGTGCCAGCAGTTACTTGCGTGGCGAGCAGTACGTC.

V is TRBV30 and J is TRBJ2-3; D gene unclear. Germline V gene sequence: CDR1 GTSNPN, CDR2 SVGIG (reference sequence). With 6 bases removed from V and 2 bases from J, the gap between germline ends came to 12 bases. This CDR3 has 13 residues. This CDR3 is CACTQGITDTQYF. The CDR3 coding sequence is TGTGCCTGTACTCAAGGGATCACAGATACGCAGTATTTT.

There are a few counts of this clonotype. This sequence joins TRBV5-8 and TRBJ1-4, with 10 nucleotides matching TRBD1. CDR3 length: 15 residues. Germline loops: CDR1 SGHTS, CDR2 YDEGEE. The J segment lost 8 bases and the V segment lost 4 bases, leaving 8 bases of the junction unmatched. Here the CDR3 DNA reads TGTGCCAGCAGCCCAAGGGGACAGGGGAGCGAAAAACTGTTTTTT. Translation gives CASSPRGQGSEKLFF.

The chain recombines TRBV10-3 with TRBJ2-2, with D unclear. The V gene's germline CDR1 is ENHRY and CDR2 SYGVKD. Trimming pared 8 bases from V and 1 base from J, leaving 11 bases between. The CDR3 sequence is 14 residues long. The DNA of the CDR3 is TGTGCCATCGGCTCGCAGGAGAACACCGGGGAGCTGTTTTTT. It codes for CAIGSQENTGELFF.

CDR3 protein: CATSAGTAYNEQFF. The CDR3 bases are TGTGCCACCTCTGCGGGGACGGCCTACAATGAGCAGTTCTTC. The J gene is TRBJ2-1, the V gene TRBV10-3, with D perhaps matching TRBD2 (6 bases). Per germline, CDR1 ENHRY and CDR2 SYGVKD. CDR3 size: 14 residues. The V end lost 10 bases, the J end lost 2 bases, and 15 bases lay between the germline ends.

The chain employs TRBV20-1 and TRBJ1-2; D remains unclear. CDR1 DFQATT and CDR2 SNEGSKA come from the germline V gene (reference sequence). The CDR3 runs 15 residues. V lost 3 bases to trimming and J lost 7 bases, with 21 bases between them. CDR3 sequence: CSASNSGANRRGYTF. DNA for the CDR3: TGCAGTGCTAGTAATAGTGGTGCAAATAGGCGTGGCTACACCTTC.

V usage is TRBV11-2 and J usage is TRBJ1-1, with unresolved D. Trimming stripped 1 base from V and 6 bases from J, with 9 bases between. The length of the CDR3 is 13 residues. From germline, CDR1 is SGHAT and CDR2 FQNNGV. The CDR3 DNA reads TGTGCCAGCAGCTTAGGGGTATCTTCTGAAGCTTTCTTT. It translates to CASSLGVSSEAFF.

This clonotype was found a few times. The V call is TRBV20-1, the J call TRBJ1-5, with 7 bases that match TRBD1. There are 17 residues in the CDR3. Germline lookup yields CDR1 DFQATT and CDR2 SNEGSKA (reference sequence). V lost 0 bases to trimming and J lost 6 bases; unmatched junction nucleotides: 14. This CDR3 reads CSARDLLLTGSGQPQHF. Here the CDR3 DNA reads TGCAGTGCTAGAGACCTACTACTGACAGGGTCGGGTCAGCCCCAGCATTTT.

This clonotype has more than one count but fewer than ten. V usage is TRBV9 and J usage is TRBJ2-1, with 8 bases identical to TRBD2. This CDR3 contains 16 residues. Germline trimming cut 3 bases from V and 13 bases from J; bases unmatched to any gene: 18. Germline V gives CDR1 SGDLS, CDR2 YYNGEE. The CDR3 sequence is CASSARWRGAPVEQFF. The CDR3 DNA sequence: TGTGCCAGCAGCGCCAGGTGGCGGGGGGCCCCAGTAGAACAGTTCTTC.

This clonotype was counted many times. V usage is TRBV7-9 and J usage is TRBJ2-3; D ambiguous. There are 15 residues in the CDR3. V was cut by 2 bases and J by 1 base, with 10 bases left in between. Germline V gene data show CDR1 as SEHNR and CDR2 as FQNEAQ (reference sequence). The CDR3 is CASSLRQDRTDTQYF. DNA for the CDR3: TGTGCCAGCAGCTTAAGGCAGGACCGCACAGATACGCAGTATTTT.

This chain links TRBV12-3 or TRBV12-4 with TRBJ2-1; tentatively, D is TRBD2 (6 bases). Trimming removed 3 bases from V and 4 bases from J, with 13 bases in between. The CDR3 sequence is 15 residues long. The CDR3 sequence is CASSLRASAYNEQFF. The CDR3 DNA sequence: TGTGCCAGCAGTTTGCGTGCTAGCGCTTACAATGAGCAGTTCTTC.

This rearrangement joins TRBV5-1 to TRBJ2-1; D remains ambiguous. Germline V CDR1 and CDR2: SGHRS, YFSETQ. The CDR3 extends over 15 amino acids. V was clipped by 0 bases and J by 2 bases, with 9 bases between them. CDR3 residues: CASSLVSRTYNEQFF. Written as DNA, the CDR3 is TGCGCCAGCAGCTTGGTATCGCGGACCTACAATGAGCAGTTCTTC.

The rearrangement links TRBV5-1 to TRBJ1-2; 9 bases fit TRBD1. The CDR3 extends over 16 amino acids. Trimming removed 0 bases from V and 4 bases from J; junction bases left unmatched: 7. The germline V gene encodes CDR1 SGHRS and CDR2 YFSETQ. The CDR3 nucleotides are TGCGCCAGCAGCTTGGACCGGGACAGGGTCGTCTATGGCTACACCTTC. Translated: CASSLDRDRVVYGYTF.

With regard to this clonotype: The junction differs from germline at one of its ends, possibly a read error. DNA of the CDR3: TGCGGCAGCAGCATACAGGGTCGGGGCACTGAAGCTTTCTTT. Translated: CGSSIQGRGTEAFF. V is TRBV5-1 and J is TRBJ1-1; a weak D match, TRBD1 (6 bases). The CDR3 is 14 amino acids. In germline, CDR1 is SGHRS, CDR2 YFSETQ.

This clonotype was recorded at least ten times. The chain uses TRBV5-1 and TRBJ1-1; D uncertain. CDR1 is SGHRS and CDR2 is YFSETQ in the germline V gene. V lost 2 bases and J lost 5, with 13 bases in between. The CDR3 totals 14 residues. The CDR3 sequence: CASSFSGGGTEAFF. Written as DNA, the CDR3 is TGCGCCAGCAGCTTCTCGGGTGGAGGTACTGAAGCTTTCTTT.

The V gene is TRBV21-1, the J gene TRBJ1-1. TRBV21-1 is an annotated pseudogene. The CDR3 covers 15 residues. CDR3 DNA sequence: TGTGCCAGCAGCAAAGCGCGTCTCCCCGGGCTAGAAGCTTTCTTT. Protein product: CASSKARLPGLEAFF.

The chain recombines TRBV4-2 with TRBJ1-4, with unresolved D. V was pared by 2 bases and J by 8 bases, with 15 bases between. This CDR3 region has 15 residues. Germline CDR1 reads LGHNA; CDR2 reads YNFKEQ. The CDR3 protein is CASSQRGDLREKLFF. The CDR3 DNA reads as TGTGCCAGCAGCCAACGCGGGGATTTAAGAGAAAAACTGTTTTTT.

This clonotype was found a few times. The chain links TRBV7-9 to TRBJ2-5, with D possibly matching TRBD2 (6 bases). This CDR3 region has 14 residues. Deletions cut 5 bases from V and 7 bases from J, with 17 bases between. Germline CDR1 reads SEHNR; CDR2 reads FQNEAQ (reference sequence). In nucleotides, the CDR3 is TGTGCCAGCAGCCCTAGCGCCGATGGAAGGACCCAGTACTTC. Encoded protein: CASSPSADGRTQYF.

This clonotype was picked up a small number of times. The rearrangement joins TRBV5-1 to TRBJ1-2; D is unclear. The V gene's germline CDR1 is SGHRS and CDR2 YFSETQ. The CDR3 consists of 13 residues. V gave up 1 base and J gave up 7 bases, with 11 bases separating them. The CDR3 DNA follows: TGCGCCAGCAGCTTGTTCGGGTATCTTGGCTACACCTTC. Its translation is CASSLFGYLGYTF.

This clonotype is a singleton in its sample. The chain is built from TRBV20-1 and TRBJ1-5; D not certain. The CDR3 is made up of 13 amino acids. Germline CDR1 reads DFQATT; CDR2 reads SNEGSKA (reference sequence). V was shortened by 6 bases and J by 4 bases, with 13 bases between the two germline ends. The CDR3, as DNA: TGCAGTGCGGCAGAAGTAATAAATCAGCCCCAGCATTTT. Translation: CSAAEVINQPQHF.

This chain links TRBV2 with TRBJ2-3; a weak D match, TRBD1 (6 bases). V dropped 3 bases and J dropped 13 bases, with 17 bases sitting between them. The CDR3 length is 13 residues. The germline gives CDR1 SNHLY, CDR2 FYNNEI. The CDR3 region has the DNA TGTGCCAGCAGTGATCAGGCGACAGGTTTCAAGTATTTT. Translating gives CASSDQATGFKYF. The variable domain in full, completed from reference TRBV2 and TRBJ2-3, reads EPEVTQTPSHQVTQMGQEVILRCVPISNHLYFYWYRQILGQKVEFLVSFYNNEISEKSEIFDDQFSVERPDGSNFTLKIRSTKLEDSAMYFCASSDQATGFKYFGPGTRLTVL.

There are many counts of this clonotype. The V gene is TRBV6-5, the J gene TRBJ2-3, with D perhaps matching TRBD1 (6 bases). Germline CDR1 reads MNHEY; CDR2 reads SVGAGI. This CDR3 is built from 14 residues. The V gene lost 1 base and the J gene lost 2 bases, with 7 bases spanning the gap. The CDR3 nucleotides read TGTGCCAGCAGTTACTGGACAGACACAGATACGCAGTATTTT. It yields the protein CASSYWTDTDTQYF.

V is TRBV4-1 and J is TRBJ2-5, with 10 bases fitting TRBD1. The CDR3 is made up of 15 amino acids. From germline, CDR1 is MGHRA and CDR2 YSYEKL. Losses at the gene ends were 5 bases for V and 5 bases for J; bases not matched to a gene: 8. CDR3 nucleotide sequence: TGCGCCAGCAGCTCGGGACAGGGGCATGGCGAGACCCAGTACTTC. Translating it yields CASSSGQGHGETQYF.

This clonotype was counted between two and nine times. The rearrangement uses TRBV5-5 and TRBJ2-7; 8 bases map to TRBD1. After removal of 4 bases from V and 1 base from J, the junction contained 7 bases not matched to a gene. Germline V lookup: CDR1 SGHKS, CDR2 YYEKEE (reference sequence). The CDR3 contains 15 residues. CDR3 sequence (DNA): TGTGCCAGCAGCCAAGGACAGGGCGGTTCCTACGAGCAGTACGTC. It is translated as CASSQGQGGSYEQYV.

This clonotype was seen more than once but under ten times. The chain uses TRBV14 and TRBJ2-6; unclear D gene. Trimming cost V 3 bases and J 0 bases, with 12 bases left between them. The CDR3 runs 17 residues. Germline V gene sequence: CDR1 SGHDN, CDR2 FVKESK. CDR3 residues: CASSHQTPRSGANVLTF. CDR3 coding DNA: TGTGCCAGCAGCCATCAGACACCTCGCTCTGGGGCCAACGTCCTGACTTTC.

The sample holds many counts of this clonotype. This chain uses TRBV7-2 with TRBJ2-2; D gene ambiguous. This CDR3 spans 15 amino acids. The germline gives CDR1 SGHTA, CDR2 FQGNSA. Trimming cost V 3 bases and J 1 base, with 9 bases left between them. CDR3 bases: TGTGCCAGCAGCTTTTCCCCAGGGAACACCGGGGAGCTGTTTTTT. Its protein product is CASSFSPGNTGELFF.

The rearrangement joins TRBV20-1 to TRBJ2-1; TRBD2 agrees at 9 bases. Trimming at V came to 6 bases and at J to 2 bases, leaving 5 bases not matched to a gene. Per the germline V gene, CDR1 is DFQATT and CDR2 is SNEGSKA (reference sequence). CDR3 size: 14 residues. CDR3 in amino acids: CSAAGGSTYNEQFF. The DNA of the CDR3 is TGCAGTGCAGCGGGGGGTTCTACCTACAATGAGCAGTTCTTC.

The chain recombines TRBV9 with TRBJ2-3; unclear D gene. V was cut by 1 base and J by 0 bases, with 12 bases left in between. This CDR3 is built from 16 residues. Germline V gene sequence: CDR1 SGDLS, CDR2 YYNGEE. In DNA form, the CDR3 reads TGTGCCAGCAGCGTATTTTCCGACGGAAGCACAGATACGCAGTATTTT. Translating gives CASSVFSDGSTDTQYF.

In this sample, this clonotype turned up once. The gene calls are TRBV2 and TRBJ2-1, with D maybe TRBD2 (5 bases). Germline loops: CDR1 SNHLY, CDR2 FYNNEI. CDR3 length: 16 amino acids. The V end was cut by 4 bases, the J end by 3 bases, with 16 bases between. The CDR3 loop is CASSGENAPFYNEQFF. The CDR3 DNA reads TGTGCCAGCAGTGGGGAGAACGCACCTTTCTACAATGAGCAGTTCTTC.